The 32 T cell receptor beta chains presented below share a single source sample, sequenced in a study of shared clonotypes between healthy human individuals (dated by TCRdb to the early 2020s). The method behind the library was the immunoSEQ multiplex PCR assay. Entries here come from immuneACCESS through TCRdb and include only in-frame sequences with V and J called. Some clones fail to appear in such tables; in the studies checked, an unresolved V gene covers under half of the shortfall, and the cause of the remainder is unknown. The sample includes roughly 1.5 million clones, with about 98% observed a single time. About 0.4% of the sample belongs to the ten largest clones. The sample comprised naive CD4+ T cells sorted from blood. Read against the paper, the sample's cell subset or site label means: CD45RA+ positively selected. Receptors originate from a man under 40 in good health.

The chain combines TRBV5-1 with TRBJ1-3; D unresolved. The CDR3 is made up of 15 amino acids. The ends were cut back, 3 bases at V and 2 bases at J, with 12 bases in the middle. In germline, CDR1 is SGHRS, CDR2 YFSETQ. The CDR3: CASSSSGVAGNTIYF. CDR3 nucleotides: TGCGCCAGCAGCTCCTCCGGGGTGGCTGGAAACACCATATATTTT.

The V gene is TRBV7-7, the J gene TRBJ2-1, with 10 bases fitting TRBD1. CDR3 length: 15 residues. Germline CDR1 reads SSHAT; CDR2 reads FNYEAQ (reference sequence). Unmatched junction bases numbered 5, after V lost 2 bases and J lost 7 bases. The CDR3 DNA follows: TGTGCCAGCAGCTTACGCCCGGACAGGGGGAATGAGCAGTTCTTC. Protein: CASSLRPDRGNEQFF. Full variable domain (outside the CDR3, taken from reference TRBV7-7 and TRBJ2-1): GAGVSQSPRYKVTKRGQDVTLRCDPISSHATLYWYQQALGQGPEFLTYFNYEAQPDKSGLPSDRFSAERPEGSISTLTIQRTEQRDSAMYRCASSLRPDRGNEQFFGPGTRLTVL.

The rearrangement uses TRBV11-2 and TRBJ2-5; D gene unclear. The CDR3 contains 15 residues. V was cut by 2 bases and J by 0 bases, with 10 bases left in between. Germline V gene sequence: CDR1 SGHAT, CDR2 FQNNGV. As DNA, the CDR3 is TGTGCCAGCAGCTTAATCGGCTCGTACCAAGAGACCCAGTACTTC. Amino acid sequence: CASSLIGSYQETQYF.

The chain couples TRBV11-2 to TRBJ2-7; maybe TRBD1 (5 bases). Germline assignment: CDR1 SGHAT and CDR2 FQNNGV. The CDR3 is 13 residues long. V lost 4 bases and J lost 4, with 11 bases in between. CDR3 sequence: CASSSSGIYEQYF. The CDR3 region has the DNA TGTGCCAGCAGCTCTTCAGGGATATACGAGCAGTACTTC.

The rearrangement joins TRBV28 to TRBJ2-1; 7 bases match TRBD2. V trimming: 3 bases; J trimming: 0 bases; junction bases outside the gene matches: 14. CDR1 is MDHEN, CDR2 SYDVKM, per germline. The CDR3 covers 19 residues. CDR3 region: CASSFPSGTFWSSYNEQFF. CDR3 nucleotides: TGTGCCAGCAGTTTTCCCAGCGGGACGTTTTGGAGCTCCTACAATGAGCAGTTCTTC.

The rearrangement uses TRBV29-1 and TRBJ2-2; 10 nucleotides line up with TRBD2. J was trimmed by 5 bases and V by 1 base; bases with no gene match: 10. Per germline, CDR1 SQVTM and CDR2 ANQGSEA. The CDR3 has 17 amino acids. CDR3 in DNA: TGCAGCGTTGAAGGGGCTAGCGGGAGAAGGGGAACCGGGGAGCTGTTTTTT. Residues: CSVEGASGRRGTGELFF.

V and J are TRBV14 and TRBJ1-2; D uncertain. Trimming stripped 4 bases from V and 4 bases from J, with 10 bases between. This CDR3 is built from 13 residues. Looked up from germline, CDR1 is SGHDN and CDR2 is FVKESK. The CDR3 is CASSPSYSYGYTF. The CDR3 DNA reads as TGTGCCAGCAGCCCATCTTACAGCTATGGCTACACCTTC.

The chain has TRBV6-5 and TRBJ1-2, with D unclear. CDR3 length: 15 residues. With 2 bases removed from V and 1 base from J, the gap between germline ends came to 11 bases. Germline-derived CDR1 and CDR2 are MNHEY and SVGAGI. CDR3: CASSYQSRGNYGYTF. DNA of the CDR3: TGTGCCAGCAGTTACCAGTCCCGGGGTAACTATGGCTACACCTTC.

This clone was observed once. The CDR3 is CASSLPSGPNNEQFF. The DNA of the CDR3 is TGCGCCAGCAGCTTACCTAGCGGTCCCAACAATGAGCAGTTCTTC. The chain recombines TRBV5-1 with TRBJ2-1, with 7 nucleotides matching TRBD2. V gave up 2 bases and J gave up 5 bases; unmatched junction bases: 7. Germline CDR1 and CDR2: SGHRS and YFSETQ. This CDR3 contains 15 residues.

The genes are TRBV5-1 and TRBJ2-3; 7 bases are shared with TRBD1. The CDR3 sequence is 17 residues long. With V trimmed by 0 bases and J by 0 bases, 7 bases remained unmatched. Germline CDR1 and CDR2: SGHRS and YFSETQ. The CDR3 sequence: CASSLAPTGVSTDTQYF. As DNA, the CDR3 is TGCGCCAGCAGCTTGGCGCCCACAGGGGTGAGCACAGATACGCAGTATTTT.

The CDR3 bases are TGTGCCAGCACCCCCCCGGGGGGGCTGCCAGATACGCAGTATTTT. Translating gives CASTPPGGLPDTQYF. The chain carries TRBV28 and TRBJ2-3; 8 nucleotides match TRBD2. The CDR3 spans 15 residues. The germline gives CDR1 MDHEN, CDR2 SYDVKM. After removal of 7 bases from V and 4 bases from J, the junction contained 10 bases not matched to a gene.

CDR3 sequence reads: CASSLGVGLKNTEAFF. CDR3 sequence (DNA): TGTGCCAGCAGCTTAGGTGTAGGACTAAAGAACACTGAAGCTTTCTTT. The chain has TRBV11-1 and TRBJ1-1; D gene unclear. The CDR3 extends over 16 amino acids. V shed 1 base and J shed 1 base, with 13 bases lying between them. From germline, CDR1 is SGHAT and CDR2 FQDESV (reference sequence).

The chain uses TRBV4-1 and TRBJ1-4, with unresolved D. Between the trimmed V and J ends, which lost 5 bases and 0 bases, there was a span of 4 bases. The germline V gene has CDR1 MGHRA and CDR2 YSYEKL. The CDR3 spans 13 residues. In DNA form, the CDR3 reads TGCGCCAGCAGCGGGCCAACTAATGAAAAACTGTTTTTT. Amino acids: CASSGPTNEKLFF.

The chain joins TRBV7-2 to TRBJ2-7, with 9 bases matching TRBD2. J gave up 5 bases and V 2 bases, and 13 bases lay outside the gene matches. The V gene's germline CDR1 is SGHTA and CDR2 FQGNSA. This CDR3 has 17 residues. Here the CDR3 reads CASSLRRLAVAGNEQYF. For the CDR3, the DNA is TGTGCCAGCAGCTTACGTCGACTAGCGGTCGCGGGCAACGAGCAGTACTTC.

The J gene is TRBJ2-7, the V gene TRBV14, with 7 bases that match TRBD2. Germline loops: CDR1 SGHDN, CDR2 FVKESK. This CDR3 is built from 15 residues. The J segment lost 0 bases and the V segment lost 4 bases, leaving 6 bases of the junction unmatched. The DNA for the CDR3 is TGTGCCAGCAGCCCCTCTAGCGGATTCTCCTACGAGCAGTACTTC. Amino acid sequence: CASSPSSGFSYEQYF.

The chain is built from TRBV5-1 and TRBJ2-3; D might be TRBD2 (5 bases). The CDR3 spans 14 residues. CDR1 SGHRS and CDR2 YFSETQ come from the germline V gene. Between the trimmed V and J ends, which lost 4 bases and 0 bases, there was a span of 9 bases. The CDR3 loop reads CASSIEGSTDTQYF. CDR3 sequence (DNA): TGCGCCAGCAGCATTGAGGGAAGCACAGATACGCAGTATTTT.

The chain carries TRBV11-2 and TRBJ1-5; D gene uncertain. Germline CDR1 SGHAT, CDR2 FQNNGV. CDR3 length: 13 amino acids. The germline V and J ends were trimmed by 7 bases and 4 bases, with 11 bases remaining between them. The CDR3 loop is CASNQGPNQPQHF. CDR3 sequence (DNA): TGTGCCAGCAATCAAGGTCCTAATCAGCCCCAGCATTTT. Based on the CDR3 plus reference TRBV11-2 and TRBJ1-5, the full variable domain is EAGVAQSPRYKIIEKRQSVAFWCNPISGHATLYWYQQILGQGPKLLIQFQNNGVVDDSQLPKDRFSAERLKGVDSTLKIQPAKLEDSAVYLCASNQGPNQPQHFGDGTRLSIL.

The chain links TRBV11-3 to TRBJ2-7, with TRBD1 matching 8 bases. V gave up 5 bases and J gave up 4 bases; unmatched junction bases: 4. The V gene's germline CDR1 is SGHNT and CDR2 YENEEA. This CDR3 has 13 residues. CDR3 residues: CASSKGQGYEQYF. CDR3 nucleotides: TGTGCCAGCAGCAAAGGACAGGGTTACGAGCAGTACTTC.

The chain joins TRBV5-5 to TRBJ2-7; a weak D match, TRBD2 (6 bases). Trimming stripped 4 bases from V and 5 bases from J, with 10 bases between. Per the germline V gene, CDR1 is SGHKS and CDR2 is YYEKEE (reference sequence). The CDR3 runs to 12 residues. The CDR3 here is CASSLPGDEQYF. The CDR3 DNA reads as TGTGCCAGCAGCCTCCCGGGAGACGAGCAGTACTTC.

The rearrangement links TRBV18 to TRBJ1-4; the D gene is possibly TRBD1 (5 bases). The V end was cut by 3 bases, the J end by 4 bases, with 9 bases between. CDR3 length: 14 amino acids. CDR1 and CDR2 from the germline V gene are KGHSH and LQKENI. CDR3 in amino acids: CASSPRGLNEKLFF. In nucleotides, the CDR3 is TGTGCCAGCTCACCTCGGGGCCTTAATGAAAAACTGTTTTTT.

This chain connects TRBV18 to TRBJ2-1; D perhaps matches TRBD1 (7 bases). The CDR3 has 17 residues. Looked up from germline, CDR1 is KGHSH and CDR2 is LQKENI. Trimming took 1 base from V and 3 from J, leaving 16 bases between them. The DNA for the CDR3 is TGTGCCAGCTCACCACGGACAGGCGGGATTATCTACAATGAGCAGTTCTTC. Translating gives CASSPRTGGIIYNEQFF.

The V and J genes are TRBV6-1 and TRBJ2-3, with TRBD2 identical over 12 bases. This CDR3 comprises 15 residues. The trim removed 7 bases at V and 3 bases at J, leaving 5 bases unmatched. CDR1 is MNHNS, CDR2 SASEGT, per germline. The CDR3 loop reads CASTVGLAGTDTQYF. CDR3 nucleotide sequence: TGTGCCAGCACAGTCGGACTAGCGGGAACAGATACGCAGTATTTT.

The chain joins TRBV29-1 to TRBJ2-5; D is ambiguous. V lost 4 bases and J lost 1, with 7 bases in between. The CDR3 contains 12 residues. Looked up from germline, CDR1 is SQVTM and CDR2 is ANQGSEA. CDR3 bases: TGCAGCGTTGGGCAGTCCCAAGAGACCCAGTACTTC. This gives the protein CSVGQSQETQYF. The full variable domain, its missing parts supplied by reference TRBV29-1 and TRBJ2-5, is SAVISQKPSRDICQRGTSLTIQCQVDSQVTMMFWYRQQPGQSLTLIATANQGSEATYESGFVIDKFPISRPNLTFSTLTVSNMSPEDSSIYLCSVGQSQETQYFGPGTRLLVL.

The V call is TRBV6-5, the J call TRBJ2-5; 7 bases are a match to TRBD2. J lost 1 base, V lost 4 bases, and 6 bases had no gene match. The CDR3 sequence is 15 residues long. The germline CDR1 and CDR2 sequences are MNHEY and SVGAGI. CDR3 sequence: CASSSRLAAQETQYF. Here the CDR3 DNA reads TGTGCCAGCAGTTCCCGACTAGCCGCCCAAGAGACCCAGTACTTC.

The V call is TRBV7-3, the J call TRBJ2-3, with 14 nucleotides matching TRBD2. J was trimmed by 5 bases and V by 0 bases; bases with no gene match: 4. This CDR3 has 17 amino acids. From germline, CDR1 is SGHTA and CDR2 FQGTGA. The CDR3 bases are TGTGCCAGCAGCTTAACGGTAGGGACTAGCGGGAGAGATACGCAGTATTTT. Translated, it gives CASSLTVGTSGRDTQYF.

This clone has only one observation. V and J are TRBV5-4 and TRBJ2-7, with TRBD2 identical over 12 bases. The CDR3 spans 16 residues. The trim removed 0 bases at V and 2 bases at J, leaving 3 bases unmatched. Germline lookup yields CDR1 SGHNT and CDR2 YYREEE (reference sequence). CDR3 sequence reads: CASSLGTSGKTYEQYF. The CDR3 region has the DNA TGTGCCAGCAGCTTGGGGACTAGCGGGAAGACCTACGAGCAGTACTTC.

The CDR3 nucleotides are TGCGCCAGCAGCTTGCGGCCCGGGACAGCCTACGAGCAGTACTTC. It encodes CASSLRPGTAYEQYF. The rearrangement uses TRBV5-1 and TRBJ2-7; 7 nucleotides line up with TRBD1. V was clipped by 1 base and J by 2 bases; unmatched bases: 6. The CDR3 loop spans 15 amino acids. Germline V gene data show CDR1 as SGHRS and CDR2 as YFSETQ.

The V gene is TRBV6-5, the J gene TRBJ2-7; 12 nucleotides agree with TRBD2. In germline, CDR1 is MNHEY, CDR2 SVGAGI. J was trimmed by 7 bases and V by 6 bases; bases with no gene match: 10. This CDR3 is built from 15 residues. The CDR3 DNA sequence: TGTGCCAGCAGACTAGCGGGAGGAAAGTCAGGGGAGCAGTACTTC. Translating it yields CASRLAGGKSGEQYF.

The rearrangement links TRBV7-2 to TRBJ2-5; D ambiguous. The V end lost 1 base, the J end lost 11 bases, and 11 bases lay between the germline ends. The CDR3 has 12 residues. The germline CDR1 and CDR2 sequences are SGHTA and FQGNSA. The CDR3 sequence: CASSLEIGRQYF. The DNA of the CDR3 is TGTGCCAGCAGCTTAGAAATAGGACGGCAGTACTTC.

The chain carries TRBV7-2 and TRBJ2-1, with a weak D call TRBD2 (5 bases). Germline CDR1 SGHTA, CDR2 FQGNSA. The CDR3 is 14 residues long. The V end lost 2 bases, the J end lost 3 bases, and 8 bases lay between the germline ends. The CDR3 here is CASSLSEDYNEQFF. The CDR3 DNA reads TGTGCCAGCAGCTTATCGGAGGACTACAATGAGCAGTTCTTC.

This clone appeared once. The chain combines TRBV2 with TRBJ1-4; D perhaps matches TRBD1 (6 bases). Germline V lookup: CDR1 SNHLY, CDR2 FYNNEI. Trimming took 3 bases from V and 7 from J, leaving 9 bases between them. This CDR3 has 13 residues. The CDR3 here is CASSDRGGEKLFF. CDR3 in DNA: TGTGCCAGCAGTGACAGGGGAGGTGAAAAACTGTTTTTT.

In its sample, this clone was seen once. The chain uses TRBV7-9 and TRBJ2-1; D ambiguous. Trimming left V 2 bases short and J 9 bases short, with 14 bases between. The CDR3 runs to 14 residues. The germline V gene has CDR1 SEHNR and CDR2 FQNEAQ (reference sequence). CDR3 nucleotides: TGTGCCAGCAGCTTACCCGCGTGGAAAAGTGAGCAGTTCTTC. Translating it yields CASSLPAWKSEQFF.